In its sample, the clone carrying this T cell receptor beta chain was seen a few times. J was trimmed by 4 bases and V by 3 bases; bases with no gene match: 13. Looked up from germline, CDR1 is MNHEY and CDR2 is SMNVEV (reference sequence). This CDR3 spans 18 amino acids. The data stem from a study of T cells in Graves' hyperthyroidism and ophthalmopathy. RNA transcripts served as the template for amplifying TCR beta CDR3 regions. When the TCR CDR3 underwent first-round RT-PCR, the HTBI primer set was used. TCRdb ran MiXCR on the multiplex PCR reads and lists one entry per CDR3 protein. Here the sample spans about 600,000 distinct CDR3 sequences, 16% being singletons.

The sequence derives from a woman in her 40s with Graves' ophthalmopathy. Sequencing was carried out using blood. The chain couples TRBV27 to TRBJ2-1; TRBD2 matches at 9 bases. CDR3: CASSFRDPGLAEYNEQFF. The CDR3 bases are TGTGCCAGCAGTTTTCGCGACCCGGGACTAGCAGAATACAATGAGCAGTTCTTC.